Presented here are 6 T cell receptor beta chains from one specimen sequenced in a study of PD-L1 blockade in urothelial cancer. Clones were sequenced by immunoSEQ multiplex PCR, and TCRdb holds only the in-frame ones, with some missing. The sample shows about 69,000 clones, about 89% of them seen only once. This sample comprised PBMCs, obtained around atezolizumab (anti-PD-L1) treatment. These TCRs come from a man in his 60s with urothelial cancer.

The chain has TRBV18 and TRBJ1-3, with D possibly being TRBD1 (5 bases). Germline V CDR1 and CDR2: KGHSH, LQKENI. The CDR3 totals 18 residues. The germline V and J ends were trimmed by 0 bases and 0 bases, with 15 bases remaining between them. As DNA, the CDR3 is TGTGCCAGCTCACCACCTCAGACAGCAATTTACTCTGGAAACACCATATATTTT. Its protein is CASSPPQTAIYSGNTIYF.

The rearrangement joins TRBV2 to TRBJ1-2; 7 positions match TRBD1. The CDR3 loop spans 13 amino acids. Unmatched junction bases numbered 4, after V lost 6 bases and J lost 3 bases. CDR1 SNHLY and CDR2 FYNNEI come from the germline V gene. CDR3 in DNA: TGTGCCAGCAGAGAGGGGGCAGACTATGGCTACACCTTC. Its translation: CASREGADYGYTF.

The CDR3 sequence: CASSLAGNTEAFF. The CDR3 bases are TGTGCCAGCAGCTTAGCGGGGAACACTGAAGCTTTCTTT. V is TRBV11-3 and J is TRBJ1-1; D call uncertain. Between the trimmed V and J ends, which lost 1 base and 1 base, there was a span of 4 bases. CDR1 is SGHNT, CDR2 YENEEA, per germline. The CDR3 has 13 amino acids.

The chain combines TRBV21-1 with TRBJ2-7; the D call of TRBD2 is as the table states it, not checked on the DNA. TRBV21-1 is an annotated pseudogene. This CDR3 is built from 20 residues. CDR3 DNA sequence: TGTGCCAGCAGCAAAGAACCCGGGACTAGCGGGAGGTTGGTGGTCGGGGAGCAGTACTTC. This translates into CASSKEPGTSGRLVVGEQYF.

V gene TRBV2 combines with J gene TRBJ1-2; the D is unclear. The V gene lost 4 bases and the J gene lost 4 bases, with 13 bases spanning the gap. Germline-derived CDR1 and CDR2 are SNHLY and FYNNEI. The CDR3 runs to 14 residues. In nucleotides, the CDR3 is TGTGCCAGCAGTGGTGAGGTAGTGACCTATGGCTACACCTTC. Translated, it gives CASSGEVVTYGYTF.

The CDR3 region has the DNA TGCGCCAGCAGCCAGACCGCAGGGTCCTACGAGCAGTACTTC. This translates into CASSQTAGSYEQYF. The chain recombines TRBV4-1 with TRBJ2-7; D is perhaps TRBD1 (5 bases). CDR1 and CDR2 (germline): MGHRA, YSYEKL. The CDR3 loop spans 14 amino acids. Trimming shortened V by 3 bases and J by 1 base, and 10 bases separated the two germline ends.